This T cell receptor beta chain emerged from a study of cytomegalovirus exposure and HLA in healthy donors. Study-level information: Earlier findings included 100 million to 130 million unique TCR beta sequences obtained from about 179 million T cells. Regarding the study as a whole: TCR beta sequences reportedly predicted the HLA-A and HLA-B alleles of most subjects accurately. According to a later analysis, donors in an Asian-associated ancestry cluster reportedly had fewer N-insertions than the approximately 670-donor mean.

J lost 1 base, V lost 0 bases, and 3 bases had no gene match. The CDR3 totals 15 residues. Germline V gene sequence: CDR1 SGHNT, CDR2 YYREEE (reference sequence). Both 60 Vbeta primers and 13 Jbeta primers went into the PCR. The repertoire was sequenced with immunoSEQ multiplex PCR; TCRdb's copy has only in-frame clones and lacks some. The sample lists some 160,000 clones; approximately 80% were seen once. As concerns this clone: The antigen remains undetermined.

The chain has TRBV5-4 and TRBJ1-1, with 7 bases that match TRBD1. The origin of this receptor is a male donor in good health and CMV-seronegative. Sequenced input: PBMCs. The CDR3 loop reads CASSLGQGGNTEAFF. CDR3 in DNA: TGTGCCAGCAGCTTGGGACAGGGAGGGAACACTGAAGCTTTCTTT.